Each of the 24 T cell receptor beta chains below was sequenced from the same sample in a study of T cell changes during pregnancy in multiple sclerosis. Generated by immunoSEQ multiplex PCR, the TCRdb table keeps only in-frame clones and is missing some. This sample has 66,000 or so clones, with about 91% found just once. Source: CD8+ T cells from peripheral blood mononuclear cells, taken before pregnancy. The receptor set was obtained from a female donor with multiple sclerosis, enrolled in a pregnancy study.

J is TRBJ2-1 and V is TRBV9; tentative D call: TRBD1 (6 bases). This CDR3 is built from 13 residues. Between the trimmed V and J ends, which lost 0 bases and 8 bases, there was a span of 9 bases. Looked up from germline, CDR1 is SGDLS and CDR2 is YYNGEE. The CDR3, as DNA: TGTGCCAGCAGCGTAGGATCAGGGGATGAGCAGTTCTTC. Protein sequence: CASSVGSGDEQFF.

The CDR3 here is CASSVAGQGVNEQFF. The CDR3 DNA reads as TGTGCCAGCAGCGTAGCTGGACAGGGAGTTAATGAGCAGTTCTTC. This chain joins TRBV9 and TRBJ2-1, with 8 bases identical to TRBD1. CDR3 length equals 15 residues. Unmatched junction bases numbered 6, after V lost 0 bases and J lost 7 bases. CDR1 SGDLS and CDR2 YYNGEE come from the germline V gene.

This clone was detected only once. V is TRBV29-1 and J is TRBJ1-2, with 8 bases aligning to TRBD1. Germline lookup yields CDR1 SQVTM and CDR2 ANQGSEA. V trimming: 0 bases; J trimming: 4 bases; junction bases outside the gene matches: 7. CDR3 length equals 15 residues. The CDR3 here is CSVEEVPGGSYGYTF. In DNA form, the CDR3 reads TGCAGCGTTGAAGAGGTGCCAGGGGGCTCCTATGGCTACACCTTC.

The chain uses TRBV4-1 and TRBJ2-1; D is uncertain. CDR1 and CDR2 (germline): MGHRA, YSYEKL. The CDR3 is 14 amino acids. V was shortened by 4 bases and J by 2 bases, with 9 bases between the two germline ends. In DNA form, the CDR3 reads TGCGCCAGCAGCCCAACACAGACCTACAATGAGCAGTTCTTC. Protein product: CASSPTQTYNEQFF.

In nucleotides, the CDR3 is TGTGCCAGTAGTATAGTTCAGGGGAGCTATGGCTACACCTTC. Translating gives CASSIVQGSYGYTF. The J gene is TRBJ1-2, the V gene TRBV19; maybe TRBD1 (6 bases). V lost 1 base and J lost 4, with 10 bases in between. Germline CDR1 LNHDA, CDR2 SQIVND (reference sequence). The CDR3 runs 14 residues.

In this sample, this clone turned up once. CDR3 DNA sequence: TGCGCCAGCAGTGACCATCTAGGTGGCGGGGAGCTGTTTTTT. Protein sequence: CASSDHLGGGELFF. The chain combines TRBV10-1 with TRBJ2-2, with unresolved D. The CDR3 sequence is 14 residues long. The ends were cut back, 3 bases at V and 7 bases at J, with 12 bases in the middle. CDR1 and CDR2 from the germline V gene are WNHNN and SYGVQD (reference sequence).

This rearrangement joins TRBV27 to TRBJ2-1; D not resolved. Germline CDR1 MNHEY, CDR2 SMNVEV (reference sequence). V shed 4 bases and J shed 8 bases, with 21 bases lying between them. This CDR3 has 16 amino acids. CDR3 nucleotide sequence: TGTGCCAGCAGTTATTTCGGCGACCAGGCGATGGATGAGCAGTTCTTC. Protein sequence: CASSYFGDQAMDEQFF.

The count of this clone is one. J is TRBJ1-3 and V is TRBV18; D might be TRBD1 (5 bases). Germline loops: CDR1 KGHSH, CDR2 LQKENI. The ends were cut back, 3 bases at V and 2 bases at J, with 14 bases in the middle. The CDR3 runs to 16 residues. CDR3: CASSPQGPSPGNTIYF. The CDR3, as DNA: TGTGCCAGCTCACCGCAGGGCCCCTCACCTGGAAACACCATATATTTT.

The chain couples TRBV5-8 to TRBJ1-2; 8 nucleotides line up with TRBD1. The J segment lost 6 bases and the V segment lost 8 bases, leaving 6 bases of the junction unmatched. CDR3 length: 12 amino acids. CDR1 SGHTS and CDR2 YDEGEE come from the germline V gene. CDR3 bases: TGTGCCAGGGAGGACAGGGAAGATGGCTACACCTTC. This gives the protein CAREDREDGYTF.

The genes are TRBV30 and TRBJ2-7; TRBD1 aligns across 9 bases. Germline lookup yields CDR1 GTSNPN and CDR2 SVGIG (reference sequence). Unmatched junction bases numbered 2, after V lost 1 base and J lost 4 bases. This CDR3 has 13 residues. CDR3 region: CAWSAGTGYEQYF. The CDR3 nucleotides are TGTGCCTGGAGTGCCGGGACAGGGTACGAGCAGTACTTC.

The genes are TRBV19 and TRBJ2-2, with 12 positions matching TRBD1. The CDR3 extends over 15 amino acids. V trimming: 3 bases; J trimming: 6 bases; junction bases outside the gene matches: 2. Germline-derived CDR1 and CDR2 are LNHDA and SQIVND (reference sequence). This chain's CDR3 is CASSMGQGAAGELFF. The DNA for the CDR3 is TGTGCCAGTAGTATGGGACAGGGGGCCGCCGGGGAGCTGTTTTTT.

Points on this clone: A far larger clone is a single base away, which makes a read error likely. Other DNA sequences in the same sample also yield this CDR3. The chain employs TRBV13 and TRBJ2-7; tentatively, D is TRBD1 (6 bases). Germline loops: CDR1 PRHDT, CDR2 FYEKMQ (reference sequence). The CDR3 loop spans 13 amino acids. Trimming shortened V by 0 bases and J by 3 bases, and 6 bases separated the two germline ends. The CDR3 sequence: CASSLGQGYEQYF. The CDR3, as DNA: TGTGCCAGCAGCTTAGGACAGGGCTACGAGCAGTACTTC.

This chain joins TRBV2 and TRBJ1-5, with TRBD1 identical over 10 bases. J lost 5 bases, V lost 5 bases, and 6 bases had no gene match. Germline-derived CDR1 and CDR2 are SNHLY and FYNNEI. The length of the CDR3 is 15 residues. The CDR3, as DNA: TGTGCCAGCAGTTGGACAGGGGGGGAGTATCAGCCCCAGCATTTT. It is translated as CASSWTGGEYQPQHF.

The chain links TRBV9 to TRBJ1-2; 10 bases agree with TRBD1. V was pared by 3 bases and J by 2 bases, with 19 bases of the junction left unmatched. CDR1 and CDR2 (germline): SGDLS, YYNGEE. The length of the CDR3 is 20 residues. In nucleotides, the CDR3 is TGTGCCAGCAGCGGTGAGGGGGGAGTGACAGGGGGCGTAAGAAACTATGGCTACACCTTC. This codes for CASSGEGGVTGGVRNYGYTF.

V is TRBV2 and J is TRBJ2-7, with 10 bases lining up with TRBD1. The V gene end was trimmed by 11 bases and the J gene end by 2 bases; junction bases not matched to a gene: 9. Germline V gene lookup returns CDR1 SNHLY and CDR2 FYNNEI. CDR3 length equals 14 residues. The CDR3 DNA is TGTGCCGGAGAAACCGGGACAGGGGCCTACGAGCAGTACTTC. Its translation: CAGETGTGAYEQYF.

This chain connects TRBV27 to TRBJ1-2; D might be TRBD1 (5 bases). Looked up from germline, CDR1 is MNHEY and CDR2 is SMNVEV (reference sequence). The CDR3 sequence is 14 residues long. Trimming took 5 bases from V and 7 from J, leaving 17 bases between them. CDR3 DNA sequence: TGTGCCAGCAGTCCGATTGGGGGGAGGGGTGGCTACACCTTC. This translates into CASSPIGGRGGYTF.

The CDR3 sequence is CASSELQEGILRGYTF. DNA of the CDR3: TGTGCCAGCAGCGAATTACAAGAGGGAATCCTAAGAGGCTACACCTTC. The V call is TRBV2, the J call TRBJ1-2; D is unresolved. The CDR3 sequence is 16 residues long. The germline V gene has CDR1 SNHLY and CDR2 FYNNEI. The V and J ends lost 6 bases and 8 bases respectively, with 25 bases between them.

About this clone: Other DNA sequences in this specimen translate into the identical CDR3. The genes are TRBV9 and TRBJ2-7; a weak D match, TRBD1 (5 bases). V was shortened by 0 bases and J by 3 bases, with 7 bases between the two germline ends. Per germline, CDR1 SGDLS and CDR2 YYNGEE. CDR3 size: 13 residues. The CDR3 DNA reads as TGTGCCAGCAGCGTAGCTACAGGCTACGAGCAGTACTTC. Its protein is CASSVATGYEQYF.

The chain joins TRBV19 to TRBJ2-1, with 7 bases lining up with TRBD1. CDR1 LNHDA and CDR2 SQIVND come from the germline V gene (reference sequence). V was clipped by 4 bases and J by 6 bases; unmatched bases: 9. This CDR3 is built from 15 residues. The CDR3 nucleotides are TGTGCCAGTAGTAGACAGACAGGGAGTCCCAATGAGCAGTTCTTC. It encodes CASSRQTGSPNEQFF.

CDR3 sequence: CASSEAVSPNQPQHF. CDR3 coding DNA: TGTGCCAGCAGCGAGGCGGTCAGCCCTAATCAGCCCCAGCATTTT. V and J are TRBV2 and TRBJ1-5; D is undetermined. CDR3 length: 15 amino acids. With 6 bases removed from V and 4 bases from J, the gap between germline ends came to 16 bases. Germline-derived CDR1 and CDR2 are SNHLY and FYNNEI.

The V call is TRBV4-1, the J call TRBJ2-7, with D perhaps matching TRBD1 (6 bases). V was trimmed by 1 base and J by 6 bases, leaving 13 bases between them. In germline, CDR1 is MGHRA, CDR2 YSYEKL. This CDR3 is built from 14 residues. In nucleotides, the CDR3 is TGCGCCAGCAGCCAAGGGACAGACTACGTCGAGCAGTACTTC. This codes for CASSQGTDYVEQYF.

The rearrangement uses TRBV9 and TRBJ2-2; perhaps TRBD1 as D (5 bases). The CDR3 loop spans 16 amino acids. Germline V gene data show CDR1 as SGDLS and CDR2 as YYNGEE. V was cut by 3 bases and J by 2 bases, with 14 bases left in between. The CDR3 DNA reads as TGTGCCAGCAGCGCAAACAGGCGGATCAACACCGGGGAGCTGTTTTTT. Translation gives CASSANRRINTGELFF.

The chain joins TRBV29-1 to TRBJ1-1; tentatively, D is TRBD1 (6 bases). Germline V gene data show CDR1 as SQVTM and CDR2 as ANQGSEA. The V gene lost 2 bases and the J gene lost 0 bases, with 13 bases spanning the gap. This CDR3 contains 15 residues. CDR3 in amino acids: CSVEKPGDLNTEAFF. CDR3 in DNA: TGCAGCGTTGAAAAACCAGGGGACCTGAACACTGAAGCTTTCTTT.

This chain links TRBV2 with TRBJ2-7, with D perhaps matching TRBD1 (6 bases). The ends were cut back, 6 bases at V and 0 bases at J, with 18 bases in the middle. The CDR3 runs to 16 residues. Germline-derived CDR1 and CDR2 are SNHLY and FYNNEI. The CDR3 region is CASRLGGRGVSYEQYF. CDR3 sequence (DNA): TGTGCCAGCAGGCTAGGGGGTAGGGGAGTCTCCTACGAGCAGTACTTC. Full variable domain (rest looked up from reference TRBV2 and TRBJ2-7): EPEVTQTPSHQVTQMGQEVILRCVPISNHLYFYWYRQILGQKVEFLVSFYNNEISEKSEIFDDQFSVERPDGSNFTLKIRSTKLEDSAMYFCASRLGGRGVSYEQYFGPGTRLTVT.